The 5 T cell receptor beta chains presented below share a single source sample, sequenced in a study of a mutant IDH1 vaccine in newly diagnosed glioma. Using immunoSEQ multiplex PCR, the repertoire was profiled, and TCRdb retains in-frame clones only, with some absent. The table lists about 54,000 clones, 84% of them singletons. No antigens are known for them. Described time point: week 35, safety follow-up. Doses consisted of 300 ug of mutant IDH1 20-mer peptide each, paired with topical imiquimod. The sequences come from PBMCs, collected from a glioma patient whose treatment included an IDH1 peptide vaccine. These receptors all stem from a woman under 30 with glioma.

This rearrangement joins TRBV19 to TRBJ2-7; 7 bases fit TRBD2. The CDR3 runs 12 residues. Germline V gene data show CDR1 as LNHDA and CDR2 as SQIVND (reference sequence). Trimming at V came to 7 bases and at J to 3 bases, leaving 3 bases not matched to a gene. The CDR3 DNA follows: TGTGCCAGTATGGGGGGGTTCTACGAGCAGTACTTC. Its translation is CASMGGFYEQYF. The entire variable domain, with the rest obtained from reference TRBV19 and TRBJ2-7, is as follows: DGGITQSPKYLFRKEGQNVTLSCEQNLNHDAMYWYRQDPGQGLRLIYYSQIVNDFQKGDIAEGYSVSREKKESFPLTVTSAQKNPTAFYLCASMGGFYEQYFGPGTRLTVT.

The chain couples TRBV5-5 to TRBJ2-3; D not resolved. The germline gives CDR1 SGHKS, CDR2 YYEKEE (reference sequence). V dropped 0 bases and J dropped 3 bases, with 14 bases sitting between them. The CDR3 sequence is 16 residues long. DNA of the CDR3: TGTGCCAGCAGCTTGGGGAGCCCCACAGCTACAGATACGCAGTATTTT. Its protein product is CASSLGSPTATDTQYF.

The J gene is TRBJ2-5, the V gene TRBV30, with no clear D. V lost 8 bases, J lost 2 bases, and 12 bases lay in between. The CDR3 contains 12 residues. The germline gives CDR1 GTSNPN, CDR2 SVGIG (reference sequence). The CDR3, as DNA: TGTGCCGGAAAGGCCCTGCAAGAGACCCAGTACTTC. Translation gives CAGKALQETQYF.

The chain links TRBV7-2 to TRBJ2-5; 7 nucleotides align to TRBD2. The ends lost 1 base at V and 2 bases at J; junction bases unmatched: 1. The CDR3 has 14 residues. Looked up from germline, CDR1 is SGHTA and CDR2 is FQGNSA. Here the CDR3 reads CASSLGGGQETQYF. Here the CDR3 DNA reads TGTGCCAGCAGCTTAGGGGGGGGTCAAGAGACCCAGTACTTC.

The rearrangement joins TRBV9 to TRBJ2-7; D not resolved. The V gene lost 0 bases and the J gene lost 3 bases, with 13 bases spanning the gap. The CDR3 is made up of 15 amino acids. CDR1 and CDR2 (germline): SGDLS, YYNGEE. In DNA form, the CDR3 reads TGTGCCAGCAGCGTAGACGGCGGCTTTAGCTACGAGCAGTACTTC. Translated: CASSVDGGFSYEQYF.